The 13 T cell receptor beta chains given below trace back to one sample, sequenced in a study of identical twins. MiXCR, run by TCRdb on the 5' RACE reads, gives a single entry per CDR3 protein. The sample contains around 550,000 distinct CDR3 sequences, nearly 15% of which appear only once. In addition, the sample was reused for a study of yellow fever vaccine responses in identical twins.

Source material: CD4+ T cells sorted from blood. The receptors here all came from a woman aged 18-29 years in good health.

Note on this clonotype: A read error may be the cause here, since a much bigger clone is one base away. The rearrangement uses TRBV7-6 and TRBJ2-1; a possible D gene is TRBD1 (6 bases). The ends were cut back, 5 bases at V and 0 bases at J, with 11 bases in the middle. The CDR3 covers 15 residues. CDR1 is SGHVS and CDR2 is FNYEAQ in the germline V gene. CDR3 protein: CASSRQVSSYNEQFF. The CDR3 coding sequence is TGTGCCAGCAGCCGACAGGTGAGCTCCTACAATGAGCAGTTCTTC.

This clonotype has a handful of counts. This sequence joins TRBV29-1 and TRBJ2-7; D tentatively reads TRBD1 or TRBD2 (7 bases each). The CDR3 runs to 12 residues. The germline CDR1 and CDR2 sequences are SQVTM and ANQGSEA. Trimming took off 7 bases at V and 5 bases at J, with 15 bases between the two ends. DNA of the CDR3: TGCAGCGCCAGGGGGGGTCCTAACGAGCAGTACTTC. Translating it yields CSARGGPNEQYF.

This clonotype appeared a few times. V and J are TRBV13 and TRBJ2-3, with a tentative D call TRBD2 (7 bases). Trimming left V 3 bases short and J 5 bases short, with 15 bases between. Per the germline V gene, CDR1 is PRHDT and CDR2 is FYEKMQ (reference sequence). This CDR3 comprises 15 residues. The CDR3 protein is CASSLVGGPRDTQYF. CDR3 nucleotides: TGTGCCAGCAGCTTGGTGGGGGGGCCGCGAGATACGCAGTATTTT.

The chain combines TRBV14 with TRBJ2-2; 12 bases match TRBD2. CDR1 is SGHDN and CDR2 is FVKESK in the germline V gene. After removal of 4 bases from V and 7 bases from J, the junction contained 7 bases not matched to a gene. The CDR3 consists of 16 residues. The CDR3 protein is CASSPLAGGPNGELFF. The DNA of the CDR3 is TGTGCCAGCAGCCCGCTAGCGGGGGGGCCGAACGGGGAGCTGTTTTTT.

This clonotype has a handful of counts. The chain is built from TRBV27 and TRBJ2-1, with D perhaps TRBD2 (5 bases). Germline V gene sequence: CDR1 MNHEY, CDR2 SMNVEV (reference sequence). This CDR3 is built from 13 residues. Between the trimmed V and J ends, which lost 0 bases and 14 bases, there was a span of 14 bases. The CDR3 loop reads CASSLSRAGEKFF. The CDR3 DNA reads as TGTGCCAGCAGTTTATCGAGGGCTGGCGAAAAGTTCTTC.

This clonotype was picked up a small number of times. The DNA of the CDR3 is TGTGCCAGCAGCTCCCCGGACAATCCCGCCAAGCGATACGTC. Its protein product is CASSSPDNPAKRYV. The chain uses TRBV7-9 and TRBJ2-7; a possible D gene is TRBD1 (5 bases). V shed 4 bases and J shed 13 bases, with 23 bases lying between them. Per germline, CDR1 SEHNR and CDR2 FQNEAQ (reference sequence). CDR3 length: 14 residues.

This clonotype was counted a few times. The rearrangement links TRBV5-1 to TRBJ2-7, with 7 positions matching TRBD2. Germline V gene lookup returns CDR1 SGHRS and CDR2 YFSETQ. The V gene end was trimmed by 2 bases and the J gene end by 6 bases; junction bases not matched to a gene: 5. The CDR3 extends over 13 amino acids. The CDR3 nucleotides are TGCGCCAGCAGCTTCCGGGGGGAAGGCGAGCAGTACTTC. The encoded protein is CASSFRGEGEQYF. Full variable domain (missing parts from reference TRBV5-1 and TRBJ2-7): KAGVTQTPRYLIKTRGQQVTLSCSPISGHRSVSWYQQTPGQGLQFLFEYFSETQRNKGNFPGRFSGRQFSNSRSEMNVSTLELGDSALYLCASSFRGEGEQYFGPGTRLTVT.

This clonotype was recorded once. Germline is not matched at one junction end, which may reflect a read error. The rearrangement joins TRBV12-3 or TRBV12-4 to TRBJ2-4; TRBD2 agrees at 8 bases. The CDR3 has 19 residues. The CDR3 is CACRTLAGKPGVAKNIQYF. The CDR3 nucleotides are TGTGCCTGCAGAACCCTAGCGGGCAAACCCGGCGTAGCCAAAAACATTCAGTACTTC.

This chain links TRBV15 with TRBJ2-1, with 10 nucleotides matching TRBD2. The V gene's germline CDR1 is LNHNV and CDR2 YYDKDF (reference sequence). The CDR3 consists of 16 residues. With 0 bases clipped from V and 10 bases from J, the junction kept 9 bases outside the gene matches. CDR3 DNA sequence: TGTGCCACCAGCAGAGATCCCCTAGCGGGAGTAGAAGAGCAGTTCTTC. Amino acids: CATSRDPLAGVEEQFF.

In its sample, this clonotype was seen a few times. The chain uses TRBV2 and TRBJ2-2, with 8 bases that match TRBD1. The CDR3 has 15 amino acids. CDR1 and CDR2 (germline): SNHLY, FYNNEI. With V trimmed by 6 bases and J by 6 bases, 9 bases remained unmatched. CDR3 protein: CASRQTGALPGELFF. The CDR3 coding sequence is TGTGCCAGCAGGCAGACAGGGGCTCTTCCCGGGGAGCTGTTTTTT. Filled out from reference TRBV2 and TRBJ2-2, the complete variable domain reads EPEVTQTPSHQVTQMGQEVILRCVPISNHLYFYWYRQILGQKVEFLVSFYNNEISEKSEIFDDQFSVERPDGSNFTLKIRSTKLEDSAMYFCASRQTGALPGELFFGEGSRLTVL.

This clonotype was observed a few times. This sequence joins TRBV11-2 and TRBJ1-1; weak D call: TRBD1 (5 bases). This CDR3 comprises 14 residues. V lost 8 bases to trimming and J lost 1 base, with 14 bases between them. The germline gives CDR1 SGHAT, CDR2 FQNNGV. The CDR3 bases are TGTGCCAGCGGGGGGATGGTGGGGAACACTGAAGCTTTCTTT. Translated, it gives CASGGMVGNTEAFF.

The sample holds a few counts of this clonotype. The CDR3 sequence is CSARNSQALKYGDEQFF. CDR3 bases: TGCAGTGCTAGAAACAGTCAGGCACTAAAGTATGGGGATGAGCAGTTCTTC. This rearrangement joins TRBV20-1 to TRBJ2-1, with no clear D. The CDR3 contains 17 residues. Germline loops: CDR1 DFQATT, CDR2 SNEGSKA (reference sequence). Deletions cut 2 bases from V and 8 bases from J, with 25 bases between.

This clonotype was counted between two and nine times. This chain uses TRBV15 with TRBJ2-7; D call uncertain. CDR1 and CDR2 from the germline V gene are LNHNV and YYDKDF (reference sequence). The CDR3 contains 18 residues. V dropped 0 bases and J dropped 0 bases, with 18 bases sitting between them. CDR3 sequence (DNA): TGTGCCACCAGCAGAGAAAAAGTACACAGCGTGAGCTCCTACGAGCAGTACTTC. This translates into CATSREKVHSVSSYEQYF.